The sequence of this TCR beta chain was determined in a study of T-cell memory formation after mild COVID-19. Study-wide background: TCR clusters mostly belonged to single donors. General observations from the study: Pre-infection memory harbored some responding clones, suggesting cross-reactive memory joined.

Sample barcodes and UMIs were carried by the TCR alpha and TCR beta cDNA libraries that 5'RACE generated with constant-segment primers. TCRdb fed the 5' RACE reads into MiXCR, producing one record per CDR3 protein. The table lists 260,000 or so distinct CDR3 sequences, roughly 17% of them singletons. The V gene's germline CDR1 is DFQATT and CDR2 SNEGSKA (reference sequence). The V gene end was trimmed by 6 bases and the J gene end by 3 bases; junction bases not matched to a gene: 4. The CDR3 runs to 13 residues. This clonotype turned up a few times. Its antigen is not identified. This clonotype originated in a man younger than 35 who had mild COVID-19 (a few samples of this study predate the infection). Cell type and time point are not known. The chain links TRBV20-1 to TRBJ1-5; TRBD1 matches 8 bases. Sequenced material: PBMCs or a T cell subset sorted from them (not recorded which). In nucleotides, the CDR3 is TGCAGTGCCAGACAGGGGCCCAATCAGCCCCAGCATTTT. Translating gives CSARQGPNQPQHF.